These 4 T cell receptor beta chains were sequenced from one sample in a study of T-cell reconstitution after alpha-beta-depleted transplantation in children. Preparation of the TCRbeta library was carried out with unique molecular identifiers. TCRdb re-analysed the PCR reads in MiXCR, keeping a single row per CDR3 protein. The sample yields fewer than 550,000 distinct CDR3 sequences, more than 9.5% seen once. Source: PBMCs, mostly from graft donor cells, taken 180 days after TCRalphabeta/CD19-depleted stem cell transplant. These receptors were taken from a female patient between 2 and 15 years old who had a stem cell transplant for aplastic anemia, so the T cells may come from the graft donor.

V and J are TRBV20-1 and TRBJ2-4, with D perhaps TRBD2 (5 bases). V was pared by 2 bases and J by 5 bases, with 7 bases between. The V gene's germline CDR1 is DFQATT and CDR2 SNEGSKA (reference sequence). This CDR3 has 12 residues. CDR3 region: CSARRRENIQYF. For the CDR3, the DNA is TGCAGTGCTAGAAGGCGGGAAAACATTCAGTACTTC.

Only a few counts were recorded for this clonotype. The chain has TRBV27 and TRBJ2-5; possibly TRBD1 for D (5 bases). Trimming removed 3 bases at V and 1 base at J, with 21 bases between. This CDR3 has 18 amino acids. Germline loops: CDR1 MNHEY, CDR2 SMNVEV (reference sequence). CDR3 in amino acids: CASSFIGPSRATQETQYF. DNA of the CDR3: TGTGCCAGCAGTTTTATAGGTCCCTCCAGGGCCACCCAAGAGACCCAGTACTTC.

The chain couples TRBV6-1 to TRBJ1-3; D ambiguous. This CDR3 is 14 amino acids long. The V gene lost 8 bases and the J gene lost 1 base, with 12 bases spanning the gap. The germline gives CDR1 MNHNS, CDR2 SASEGT. CDR3 nucleotide sequence: TGTGCCAGCCCACCCGGGAATTCTGGAAACACCATATATTTT. Translation: CASPPGNSGNTIYF.

This clonotype was counted between two and nine times. V is TRBV5-1 and J is TRBJ2-1; the match to TRBD2 covers 9 bases. This CDR3 comprises 17 residues. Germline-derived CDR1 and CDR2 are SGHRS and YFSETQ. V was clipped by 2 bases and J by 4 bases; unmatched bases: 10. The CDR3 reads CASSLSAGGPGYNEQFF. CDR3 nucleotides: TGCGCCAGCAGCTTATCGGCGGGAGGGCCAGGTTACAATGAGCAGTTCTTC.